This T cell receptor beta chain stems from a study of PD-1 blockade in classical Hodgkin lymphoma. Repertoires were generated with immunoSEQ multiplex PCR, while TCRdb's copy carries only in-frame clones and drops some. The sample shows about 61,000 clones, 75% to 90% of them seen only once. CDR3 size: 17 residues. V was pared by 1 base and J by 5 bases, with 17 bases between. The germline gives CDR1 LNHNV, CDR2 YYDKDF (reference sequence). Every one of the patients relapsed after autologous stem cell transplantation (brentuximab vedotin exposure was variable). Patients showed best responses of complete response, partial response or progressive disease. This clone was detected only once.

This chain joins TRBV15 and TRBJ1-4; perhaps TRBD1 as D (6 bases). The receptor comes from a human donor with classical Hodgkin lymphoma. Sequencing was performed on peripheral blood mononuclear cells (PBMCs), taken at baseline. The CDR3 spells CATSRVRAGAQNEKLFF. CDR3 nucleotides: TGTGCCACCAGCAGAGTACGTGCGGGGGCGCAGAATGAAAAACTGTTTTTT.